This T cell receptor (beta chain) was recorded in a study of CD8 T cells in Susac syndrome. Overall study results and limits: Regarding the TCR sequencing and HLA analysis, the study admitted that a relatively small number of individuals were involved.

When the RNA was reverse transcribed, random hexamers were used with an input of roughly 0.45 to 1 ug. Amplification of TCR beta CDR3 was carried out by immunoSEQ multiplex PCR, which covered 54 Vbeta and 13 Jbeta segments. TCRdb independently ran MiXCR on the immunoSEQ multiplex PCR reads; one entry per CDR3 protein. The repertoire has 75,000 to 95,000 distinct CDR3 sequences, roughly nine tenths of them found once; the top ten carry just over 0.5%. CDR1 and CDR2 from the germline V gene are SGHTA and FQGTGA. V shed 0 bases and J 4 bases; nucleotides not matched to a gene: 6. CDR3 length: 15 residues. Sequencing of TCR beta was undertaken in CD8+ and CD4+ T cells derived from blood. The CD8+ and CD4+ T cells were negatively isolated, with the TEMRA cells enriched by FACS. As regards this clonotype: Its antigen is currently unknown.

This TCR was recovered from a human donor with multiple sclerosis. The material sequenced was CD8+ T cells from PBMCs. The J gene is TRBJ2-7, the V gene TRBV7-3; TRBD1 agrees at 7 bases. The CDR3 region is CASSLTQETGYEQYF. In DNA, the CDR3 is TGTGCCAGCAGCTTAACCCAGGAGACAGGGTACGAGCAGTACTTC.